This record covers a single T cell receptor (beta chain). The data stem from a study of blood T cells in healthy people across ages. A second 7 to 11 cycle PCR used barcoded and J-beta primers. TCRdb independently ran MiXCR on the 5' RACE reads; one entry per CDR3 protein. The sample includes approximately 2,000,000 distinct CDR3 sequences, roughly two fifths of them seen just once. J gave up 10 bases and V 11 bases, and 14 bases lay outside the gene matches. Germline V lookup: CDR1 MNHEY, CDR2 SVGAGI. The CDR3 consists of 14 residues. This receptor was identified in a human donor in good health. The sequenced material came from blood. The chain joins TRBV6-5 to TRBJ1-6; 7 bases map to TRBD1. In DNA form, the CDR3 reads TGTGCCTGCAAAATCGACAGGGCCCAGTCACCCCTCCACTTT. Protein product: CACKIDRAQSPLHF.